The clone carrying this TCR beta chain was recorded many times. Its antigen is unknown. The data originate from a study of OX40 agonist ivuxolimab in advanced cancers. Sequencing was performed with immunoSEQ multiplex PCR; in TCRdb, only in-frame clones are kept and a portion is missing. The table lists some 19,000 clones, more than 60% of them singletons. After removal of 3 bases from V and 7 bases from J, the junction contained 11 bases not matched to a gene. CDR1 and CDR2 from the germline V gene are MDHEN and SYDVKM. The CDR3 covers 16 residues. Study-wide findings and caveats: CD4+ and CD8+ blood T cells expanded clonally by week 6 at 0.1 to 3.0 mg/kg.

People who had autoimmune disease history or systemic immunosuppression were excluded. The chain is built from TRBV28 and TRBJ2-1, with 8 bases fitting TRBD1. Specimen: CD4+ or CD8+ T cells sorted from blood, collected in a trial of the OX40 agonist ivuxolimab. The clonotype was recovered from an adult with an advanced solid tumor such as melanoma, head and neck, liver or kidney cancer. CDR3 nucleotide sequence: TGTGCCAGCAGTTTGGTTCTCCAGGGGGCGCAGAATGAGCAGTTCTTC. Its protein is CASSLVLQGAQNEQFF.